This passage covers 14 T cell receptor beta chains from one sample sequenced in a study of blood T cell repertoires in COVID-19 (dated by TCRdb to 2019 to 2021). The library was made by the immunoSEQ multiplex PCR assay. TCRdb took this table from immuneACCESS and kept in-frame rearrangements with V and J called. Such tables lack part of the clones; where checked against another copy, unresolved V genes explain under half of the gap, and the rest is unexplained. The sample data list approximately 440,000 clones, and roughly 87% of these were observed just once. The ten largest clonotypes hold roughly 0.66% of the sample. The sample consisted of PBMCs or T cells enriched from blood (not recorded which). These receptors all come from a young man who had recovered from COVID-19.

The gene calls are TRBV13 and TRBJ2-7; 7 nucleotides agree with TRBD2. The germline CDR1 and CDR2 sequences are PRHDT and FYEKMQ (reference sequence). This CDR3 region has 15 residues. With V trimmed by 6 bases and J by 5 bases, 13 bases remained unmatched. The CDR3 loop reads CASSLRDRGSDEQYF. The DNA for the CDR3 is TGTGCCAGCAGTCTAAGAGATCGCGGGAGCGACGAGCAGTACTTC. Full variable domain (missing parts from reference TRBV13 and TRBJ2-7): AAGVIQSPRHLIKEKRETATLKCYPIPRHDTVYWYQQGPGQDPQFLISFYEKMQSDKGSIPDRFSAQQFSDYHSELNMSSLELGDSALYFCASSLRDRGSDEQYFGPGTRLTVT.

The rearrangement joins TRBV5-1 to TRBJ2-3, with D possibly matching TRBD1 (6 bases). V lost 6 bases and J 1 base, leaving 15 bases between the germline ends. CDR1 is SGHRS and CDR2 is YFSETQ in the germline V gene. The CDR3 has 15 amino acids. The CDR3 DNA is TGCGCCAGCAAGATTCAGGGGTTCGGCACAGATACGCAGTATTTT. This gives the protein CASKIQGFGTDTQYF.

This chain links TRBV5-1 with TRBJ1-2; 7 nucleotides agree with TRBD1. The CDR3 extends over 13 amino acids. V was pared by 7 bases and J by 4 bases, with 7 bases of the junction left unmatched. Germline loops: CDR1 SGHRS, CDR2 YFSETQ. CDR3 DNA: TGCGCCAGCTCCGGCGGGGACAGCTATGGCTACACCTTC. Translating it yields CASSGGDSYGYTF.

The chain employs TRBV12-3 or TRBV12-4 and TRBJ1-1; maybe TRBD1 (6 bases). The CDR3 consists of 13 residues. V was clipped by 2 bases and J by 8 bases, with 12 bases between them. CDR3 sequence: CASSLSDSTEAFF. CDR3 nucleotides: TGTGCCAGCAGTTTATCGGACAGTACAGAAGCTTTCTTT.

The V and J genes are TRBV7-9 and TRBJ1-2; no reliable D call. V was shortened by 2 bases and J by 3 bases, with 13 bases between the two germline ends. There are 15 residues in the CDR3. CDR1 SEHNR and CDR2 FQNEAQ come from the germline V gene (reference sequence). The chain's CDR3 is CASSLSVRRDYGYTF. CDR3 sequence (DNA): TGTGCCAGCAGCTTAAGTGTTAGGCGGGACTATGGCTACACCTTC.

This rearrangement joins TRBV18 to TRBJ1-5, with D possibly matching TRBD1 (6 bases). In germline, CDR1 is KGHSH, CDR2 LQKENI. The ends were cut back, 0 bases at V and 3 bases at J, with 6 bases in the middle. CDR3 length equals 14 residues. The CDR3 reads CASSPPGHNQPQHF. The CDR3 region has the DNA TGTGCCAGCTCACCACCGGGACACAATCAGCCCCAGCATTTT. Using reference TRBV18 and TRBJ1-5 for the parts outside the CDR3, the full variable domain is NAGVMQNPRHLVRRRGQEARLRCSPMKGHSHVYWYRQLPEEGLKFMVYLQKENIIDESGMPKERFSAEFPKEGPSILRIQQVVRGDSAAYFCASSPPGHNQPQHFGDGTRLSIL.

The V gene is TRBV5-1, the J gene TRBJ2-7; possible D gene TRBD1, 6 bases. The CDR3 consists of 15 residues. V was trimmed by 0 bases and J by 0 bases, leaving 10 bases between them. Germline assignment: CDR1 SGHRS and CDR2 YFSETQ. The CDR3 loop is CASSLDTGISYEQYF. In nucleotides, the CDR3 is TGCGCCAGCAGCTTGGATACAGGGATCTCCTACGAGCAGTACTTC.

The rearrangement uses TRBV5-1 and TRBJ2-3; 9 bases line up with TRBD2. V lost 7 bases to trimming and J lost 4 bases; unmatched junction nucleotides: 10. Germline assignment: CDR1 SGHRS and CDR2 YFSETQ. The CDR3 contains 15 residues. The CDR3 DNA is TGCGCCAGCCGAGGGCTAGCGGGACCCCCAGATACGCAGTATTTT. Translation gives CASRGLAGPPDTQYF.

The genes are TRBV25-1 and TRBJ1-5; D might be TRBD1 (6 bases). Trimming took 5 bases from V and 2 from J, leaving 16 bases between them. CDR3 length: 16 residues. Germline assignment: CDR1 MGHDK and CDR2 SYGVNS. DNA for the CDR3: TGTGCCAGCAGTCCCCGACAGGCAGGGGGCAATCAGCCCCAGCATTTT. It specifies CASSPRQAGGNQPQHF.

This clone was counted a few times. Other DNA sequences in the sample encode the same CDR3. CDR3 in DNA: TGTGCCAGCAGCTTAGACAGCTATGGCTACACCTTC. Protein product: CASSLDSYGYTF. The rearrangement joins TRBV7-9 to TRBJ1-2; no definite D call. The CDR3 is 12 residues long. Looked up from germline, CDR1 is SEHNR and CDR2 is FQNEAQ (reference sequence). Between the trimmed V and J ends, which lost 1 base and 4 bases, there was a span of 4 bases. Supplemented by reference TRBV7-9 and TRBJ1-2, the full variable domain reads DTGVSQNPRHKITKRGQNVTFRCDPISEHNRLYWYRQTLGQGPEFLTYFQNEAQLEKSRLLSDRFSAERPKGSFSTLEIQRTEQGDSAMYLCASSLDSYGYTFGSGTRLTVV.

The chain is built from TRBV29-1 and TRBJ2-3; D may be TRBD2 (5 bases). The ends were cut back, 8 bases at V and 8 bases at J, with 20 bases in the middle. The CDR3 runs 13 residues. Germline assignment: CDR1 SQVTM and CDR2 ANQGSEA. CDR3 nucleotide sequence: TGCAGCTCGTCCGCGTCCGGGGATGGTACGCAGTATTTT. Its translation is CSSSASGDGTQYF.

This chain connects TRBV5-1 to TRBJ2-1; 8 bases agree with TRBD1. CDR1 SGHRS and CDR2 YFSETQ come from the germline V gene. The CDR3 covers 14 residues. Trimming at V came to 4 bases and at J to 4 bases, leaving 4 bases not matched to a gene. DNA of the CDR3: TGCGCCAGCAGCCAAAGGACAGGGTACAATGAGCAGTTCTTC. Protein product: CASSQRTGYNEQFF.

V usage is TRBV5-1 and J usage is TRBJ1-3; 9 positions agree with TRBD1. With V trimmed by 4 bases and J by 4 bases, 15 bases remained unmatched. From germline, CDR1 is SGHRS and CDR2 YFSETQ. This CDR3 comprises 18 residues. CDR3 loop: CASSPDLRTGVDGNTIYF. CDR3 nucleotide sequence: TGCGCCAGCAGCCCCGACCTTAGGACAGGGGTGGACGGAAACACCATATATTTT.

This chain links TRBV7-3 with TRBJ2-2; 8 nucleotides agree with TRBD1. Trimming at V came to 5 bases and at J to 5 bases, leaving 4 bases not matched to a gene. This CDR3 comprises 14 residues. The germline gives CDR1 SGHTA, CDR2 FQGTGA. CDR3 region: CASSATGGTGELFF. The CDR3 DNA reads TGTGCCAGCAGCGCCACAGGGGGGACCGGGGAGCTGTTTTTT.